Below are 30 T cell receptor beta chains sequenced from a single sample in a study of shared clonotypes between healthy human individuals. Measured with immunoSEQ multiplex PCR; TCRdb has only the in-frame clones, and not every one. Among roughly 2 million clones listed, over 85% were seen once. Naive-designated CD8 cells lacked CD45RO, were positively enriched for CCR7, and omitted terminally differentiated effector memory CD45RA+ cells. Sample: naive CD8+ T cells sorted from blood. Receptors were obtained from a man younger than 30 in good health.

This clone was seen a handful of times. Other nucleotide sequences from this sample produce the same CDR3. The rearrangement links TRBV6-5 to TRBJ2-2; tentative D call: TRBD2 (5 bases). This CDR3 has 14 residues. Trimming removed 2 bases at V and 1 base at J, with 5 bases between. The V gene's germline CDR1 is MNHEY and CDR2 SVGAGI. Here the CDR3 reads CASSYGRNTGELFF. CDR3 nucleotide sequence: TGTGCCAGCAGTTACGGGAGGAACACCGGGGAGCTGTTTTTT.

The genes are TRBV25-1 and TRBJ1-5, with 7 bases aligning to TRBD1. The V segment lost 3 bases and the J segment 3 bases; nucleotides outside the gene matches: 5. This CDR3 contains 15 residues. In germline, CDR1 is MGHDK, CDR2 SYGVNS. The CDR3 is CASSDSGGNNQPQHF. The CDR3 DNA follows: TGTGCCAGCAGTGACTCAGGGGGGAACAATCAGCCCCAGCATTTT.

The gene calls are TRBV27 and TRBJ2-1, with 8 bases fitting TRBD2. V shed 5 bases and J 1 base; nucleotides not matched to a gene: 4. From germline, CDR1 is MNHEY and CDR2 SMNVEV (reference sequence). The CDR3 runs 15 residues. This CDR3 reads CASSTIAGSYNEQFF. CDR3 in DNA: TGTGCCAGCAGTACAATAGCGGGATCCTACAATGAGCAGTTCTTC.

This chain connects TRBV6-5 to TRBJ1-1; no clear D gene. Germline V gene lookup returns CDR1 MNHEY and CDR2 SVGAGI. V lost 4 bases and J lost 5, with 11 bases in between. The CDR3 loop spans 13 amino acids. CDR3 sequence (DNA): TGTGCCAGCAGTTCGGACGGAGGGACTGAAGCTTTCTTT. Translation gives CASSSDGGTEAFF.

The chain carries TRBV27 and TRBJ2-7; 9 bases are a match to TRBD1. This CDR3 spans 14 amino acids. The junction had 10 bases not matched to a gene; V was cut back by 6 bases and J by 7 bases. Germline CDR1 MNHEY, CDR2 SMNVEV (reference sequence). CDR3 in amino acids: CASRTGGATGEQYF. CDR3 coding DNA: TGTGCCAGCAGGACAGGGGGTGCCACGGGGGAGCAGTACTTC.

This rearrangement joins TRBV4-2 to TRBJ2-7; D is possibly TRBD2 (6 bases). Trimming removed 0 bases at V and 4 bases at J, with 10 bases between. The length of the CDR3 is 14 residues. Germline V gene lookup returns CDR1 LGHNA and CDR2 YNFKEQ. CDR3 sequence: CASSQDLGGYEQYF. CDR3 nucleotide sequence: TGTGCCAGCAGCCAAGATCTCGGGGGATACGAGCAGTACTTC.

The chain recombines TRBV4-1 with TRBJ1-4; D is perhaps TRBD1 (5 bases). The CDR3 consists of 17 residues. With 2 bases removed from V and 0 bases from J, the gap between germline ends came to 13 bases. Germline CDR1 reads MGHRA; CDR2 reads YSYEKL. The DNA for the CDR3 is TGCGCCAGCAGCCAAAATTGGGGGAGCCCAACTAATGAAAAACTGTTTTTT. Translated, it gives CASSQNWGSPTNEKLFF.

The V call is TRBV11-3, the J call TRBJ2-2; D not certain. The V gene lost 0 bases and the J gene lost 0 bases, with 11 bases spanning the gap. This CDR3 is 17 amino acids long. The V gene's germline CDR1 is SGHNT and CDR2 YENEEA. CDR3 nucleotide sequence: TGTGCCAGCAGCTTAGATGGCAACCGAGCGAACACCGGGGAGCTGTTTTTT. Amino acids: CASSLDGNRANTGELFF.

The chain links TRBV30 to TRBJ2-3; the match to TRBD2 covers 12 bases. The CDR3 covers 16 residues. The trim removed 4 bases at V and 4 bases at J, leaving 9 bases unmatched. In germline, CDR1 is GTSNPN, CDR2 SVGIG (reference sequence). For the CDR3, the DNA is TGTGCCTGGACTGTGACTAGCGGGGGATTGGCAGATACGCAGTATTTT. It encodes CAWTVTSGGLADTQYF. The full variable domain, with the rest looked up from reference TRBV30 and TRBJ2-3, is SQTIHQWPATLVQPVGSPLSLECTVEGTSNPNLYWYRQAAGRGLQLLFYSVGIGQISSEVPQNLSASRPQDRQFILSSKKLLLSDSGFYLCAWTVTSGGLADTQYFGPGTRLTVL.

The rearrangement links TRBV7-2 to TRBJ2-7; 10 bases map to TRBD2. The CDR3 length is 16 residues. V gave up 1 base and J gave up 5 bases; unmatched junction bases: 8. The germline gives CDR1 SGHTA, CDR2 FQGNSA. The CDR3 protein is CASSLGSSGRRNEQYF. The CDR3 region has the DNA TGTGCCAGCAGCTTAGGTTCTAGCGGGAGAAGGAACGAGCAGTACTTC.

The V and J genes are TRBV10-1 and TRBJ2-2; D remains ambiguous. The CDR3 runs 13 residues. V lost 4 bases to trimming and J lost 5 bases, with 8 bases between them. Germline values: CDR1 WNHNN, CDR2 SYGVQD (reference sequence). CDR3 nucleotide sequence: TGCGCCAGCAGTGGTACAACTACCGGGGAGCTGTTTTTT. Translating gives CASSGTTTGELFF.

V is TRBV5-1 and J is TRBJ1-2; D is ambiguous. The CDR3 has 14 residues. Germline CDR1 is SGHRS and CDR2 is YFSETQ. The V end lost 4 bases, the J end lost 3 bases, and 13 bases lay between the germline ends. The CDR3 loop is CASSSLDNHYGYTF. As DNA, the CDR3 is TGCGCCAGCAGCAGCTTAGACAACCACTATGGCTACACCTTC.

The gene calls are TRBV6-4 and TRBJ1-2, with D tentatively TRBD1 (6 bases). Germline V gives CDR1 MRHNA, CDR2 SNTAGT. V lost 3 bases, J lost 4 bases, and 15 bases lay in between. The CDR3 loop spans 15 amino acids. CDR3 loop: CASSEAADRGYGYTF. The CDR3 DNA reads TGTGCCAGCAGTGAGGCGGCGGACAGAGGCTATGGCTACACCTTC.

The rearrangement links TRBV5-1 to TRBJ2-5; D not certain. Trimming removed 5 bases at V and 1 base at J, with 12 bases between. The CDR3 is 14 amino acids. CDR1 is SGHRS and CDR2 is YFSETQ in the germline V gene. This chain's CDR3 is CASSPDLPQETQYF. CDR3 DNA: TGCGCCAGCAGTCCAGACTTACCCCAAGAGACCCAGTACTTC.

This chain links TRBV2 with TRBJ2-2, with a tentative D call TRBD1 (5 bases). Trimming removed 8 bases from V and 5 bases from J, with 9 bases in between. This CDR3 contains 12 residues. CDR1 and CDR2 from the germline V gene are SNHLY and FYNNEI. As DNA, the CDR3 is TGTGCCAGCCTGACAGTTACCGGGGAGCTGTTTTTT. Encoded protein: CASLTVTGELFF.

The J gene is TRBJ1-5, the V gene TRBV6-6, with a tentative D call TRBD1 (5 bases). The CDR3 covers 14 residues. Germline V gene data show CDR1 as MNHNY and CDR2 as SVGAGI (reference sequence). Trimming cost V 2 bases and J 4 bases, with 9 bases left between them. Written as DNA, the CDR3 is TGTGCCAGCAGTTACGTTCAGGGTAATCAGCCCCAGCATTTT. This codes for CASSYVQGNQPQHF.

On this clone: Additional DNA sequences in this sample encode the identical CDR3. This chain joins TRBV19 and TRBJ2-3; 10 positions agree with TRBD2. After removal of 4 bases from V and 1 base from J, the junction contained 2 bases not matched to a gene. The CDR3 sequence is 15 residues long. CDR1 is LNHDA and CDR2 is SQIVND in the germline V gene (reference sequence). Here the CDR3 DNA reads TGTGCCAGTAGTACCGGGACTAGCGGCACAGATACGCAGTATTTT. This encodes CASSTGTSGTDTQYF. Full variable domain (outside the CDR3, taken from reference TRBV19 and TRBJ2-3): DGGITQSPKYLFRKEGQNVTLSCEQNLNHDAMYWYRQDPGQGLRLIYYSQIVNDFQKGDIAEGYSVSREKKESFPLTVTSAQKNPTAFYLCASSTGTSGTDTQYFGPGTRLTVL.

A note on this clone: Other DNA sequences of this sample code for an identical CDR3. CDR3 DNA sequence: TGTGCCAGCAGCTCGAGCGGGCAGGGCTCCTACGAGCAGTACTTC. It yields the protein CASSSSGQGSYEQYF. This chain connects TRBV7-9 to TRBJ2-7; maybe TRBD2 (6 bases). V was pared by 4 bases and J by 0 bases, with 13 bases between. CDR1 and CDR2 from the germline V gene are SEHNR and FQNEAQ (reference sequence). This CDR3 spans 15 amino acids. Combining the CDR3 with reference TRBV7-9 and TRBJ2-7 gives the whole variable domain DTGVSQNPRHKITKRGQNVTFRCDPISEHNRLYWYRQTLGQGPEFLTYFQNEAQLEKSRLLSDRFSAERPKGSFSTLEIQRTEQGDSAMYLCASSSSGQGSYEQYFGPGTRLTVT.

This CDR3 is CASSLGLGETDNEQFF. The CDR3 DNA is TGTGCCAGCAGCTTAGGGTTGGGGGAGACGGACAATGAGCAGTTCTTC. V and J are TRBV5-6 and TRBJ2-1; D might be TRBD1 or TRBD2, each matching 5 bases. The CDR3 loop spans 16 amino acids. CDR1 is SGHDT, CDR2 YYEEEE, per germline. With 2 bases removed from V and 5 bases from J, the gap between germline ends came to 17 bases.

This clone was recorded only once. The chain uses TRBV7-3 and TRBJ1-1, with TRBD1 as a possible D gene (5 bases). V shed 4 bases and J shed 1 base, with 16 bases lying between them. Germline V gene sequence: CDR1 SGHTA, CDR2 FQGTGA. The CDR3 runs 16 residues. CDR3 residues: CASSYNGALGNTEAFF. In DNA form, the CDR3 reads TGTGCCAGCAGCTACAACGGGGCTCTGGGGAACACTGAAGCTTTCTTT.

The V call is TRBV4-3, the J call TRBJ2-1; D is ambiguous. V lost 2 bases, J lost 0 bases, and 11 bases lay in between. In germline, CDR1 is LGHNA, CDR2 YSLEER. This CDR3 has 16 residues. The CDR3 bases are TGCGCCAGCAGCCAATATCACTCGAGCTCCTACAATGAGCAGTTCTTC. Translated: CASSQYHSSSYNEQFF.

The chain couples TRBV11-2 to TRBJ1-1; no firm D call. Deletions cut 2 bases from V and 0 bases from J, with 10 bases between. Looked up from germline, CDR1 is SGHAT and CDR2 is FQNNGV. The CDR3 has 15 amino acids. The CDR3 DNA sequence: TGTGCCAGCAGCTTACTCCCGCATCTGAACACTGAAGCTTTCTTT. Amino acids: CASSLLPHLNTEAFF.

The V call is TRBV27, the J call TRBJ2-5; D possibly corresponds to TRBD1 (6 bases). Germline assignment: CDR1 MNHEY and CDR2 SMNVEV (reference sequence). The V and J ends lost 4 bases and 0 bases respectively, with 12 bases between them. This CDR3 spans 15 amino acids. In nucleotides, the CDR3 is TGTGCCAGCAGTTCACTGGACAGTTACCAAGAGACCCAGTACTTC. Its protein is CASSSLDSYQETQYF.

The chain joins TRBV13 to TRBJ2-2; D is possibly TRBD1 (6 bases). Trimming stripped 8 bases from V and 7 bases from J, with 14 bases between. Germline V gene lookup returns CDR1 PRHDT and CDR2 FYEKMQ (reference sequence). The CDR3 covers 13 residues. The CDR3 DNA reads TGTGCCAGCGGCCTCAGGGGAGACGGGGAGCTGTTTTTT. Amino acid sequence: CASGLRGDGELFF.

The sample holds a few counts of this clone. The J gene is TRBJ1-6, the V gene TRBV7-9, with D perhaps TRBD1 (5 bases). Germline CDR1 SEHNR, CDR2 FQNEAQ (reference sequence). CDR3 length: 15 amino acids. V lost 1 base and J lost 6, with 10 bases in between. Here the CDR3 reads CASSLVAGSNSPLHF. CDR3 coding DNA: TGTGCCAGCAGCTTAGTCGCAGGGAGTAATTCACCCCTCCACTTT.

The rearrangement links TRBV6-5 to TRBJ1-2; D is possibly TRBD1 (6 bases). The germline CDR1 and CDR2 sequences are MNHEY and SVGAGI. CDR3 size: 14 residues. The ends were cut back, 6 bases at V and 0 bases at J, with 11 bases in the middle. CDR3 in amino acids: CASRGDTTNYGYTF. The CDR3 coding sequence is TGTGCCAGCAGGGGGGACACCACTAACTATGGCTACACCTTC.

The rearrangement joins TRBV11-2 to TRBJ2-3, with D tentatively TRBD1 (7 bases). There are 16 residues in the CDR3. Germline V gives CDR1 SGHAT, CDR2 FQNNGV. V lost 1 base and J lost 4, with 15 bases in between. The CDR3 DNA is TGTGCCAGCAGCTTAGGTCAGGGGGAGGCCCCAGATACGCAGTATTTT. It is translated as CASSLGQGEAPDTQYF.

The J gene is TRBJ2-2, the V gene TRBV10-3, with 7 bases identical to TRBD1. The CDR3 loop spans 15 amino acids. Germline V gene sequence: CDR1 ENHRY, CDR2 SYGVKD. Unmatched junction bases numbered 3, after V lost 4 bases and J lost 1 base. Written as DNA, the CDR3 is TGTGCCATCAGTGTCGACAGGGTGAACACCGGGGAGCTGTTTTTT. It translates to CAISVDRVNTGELFF.

Concerning this clone: Other DNA sequences in the sample encode the same CDR3. The genes are TRBV6-5 and TRBJ1-1; 7 nucleotides agree with TRBD1. The V and J ends lost 4 bases and 4 bases, in that order; junction bases with no gene match: 3. The CDR3 runs to 13 residues. Germline CDR1 MNHEY, CDR2 SVGAGI. CDR3 DNA: TGTGCCAGCAGTTTAGCAGGGGGCACTGAAGCTTTCTTT. Its translation: CASSLAGGTEAFF.

The chain links TRBV6-5 to TRBJ2-2; the match to TRBD1 covers 7 bases. Germline CDR1 is MNHEY and CDR2 is SVGAGI. Trimming at V came to 8 bases and at J to 5 bases, leaving 8 bases not matched to a gene. The CDR3 length is 14 residues. CDR3 nucleotides: TGTGCCAGCGCCAGGGACAGTAGTACCGGGGAGCTGTTTTTT. Protein product: CASARDSSTGELFF.